The present TCR beta chain was sequenced within a study of CD8 T cells in ankylosing spondylitis. Broader study findings: Blood from ankylosing spondylitis patients appeared to carry a characteristic roughly 8-variant TCR beta motif.

Worth noting for this clonotype: Its specificity is not known.

MiXCR, applied by TCRdb to the 5' RACE reads, yields one record per CDR3 protein. The sample has roughly 350,000 distinct CDR3 sequences, roughly 8% seen once; the top ten hold 13% to 15%. The clonotype comes from a male donor with ankylosing spondylitis. The sequencing sample was made of blood, either unsorted or a sorted T cell fraction (not recorded which).

DNA for the CDR3: TGTGCCAGCAGCTTGGCCTTGGATTGGGGAGGGGAGCTGTTTTTT. Protein: CASSLALDWGGELFF. This chain links TRBV5-5 with TRBJ2-2; D uncertain. V was shortened by 0 bases and J by 8 bases, with 14 bases between the two germline ends. The CDR3 extends over 15 amino acids. The V gene's germline CDR1 is SGHKS and CDR2 YYEKEE (reference sequence).